Shown below are 10 T cell receptor beta chains from a single sample sequenced in a study of T-cell reconstitution after alpha-beta-depleted transplantation in children. The library targeted TCRbeta and was prepared with unique molecular identifiers. TCRdb re-derived calls from the PCR reads in MiXCR, one entry per CDR3 protein. The sample records 450,000 to 600,000 distinct CDR3 sequences, about 17% being singletons. Sequencing used PBMCs from the stem cell graft donor, obtained from the stem cell graft. These receptors came from a human donor who donated a stem cell graft to a child with acute lymphoblastic leukemia.

This clonotype turned up a few times. V and J are TRBV12-5 and TRBJ2-1; TRBD2 agrees at 7 bases. V dropped 2 bases and J dropped 0; count of bases not matched to a gene: 19. The CDR3 spans 21 residues. Per the germline V gene, CDR1 is LGHNT and CDR2 is FRNRAP. The CDR3 DNA reads TGTGCTAGTGGTTTGAGCCCTCGGGGGGTTCTCGTCAACAGCTCCTACAATGAGCAGTTCTTC. Its translation: CASGLSPRGVLVNSSYNEQFF. The full variable domain, rest sourced from reference TRBV12-5 and TRBJ2-1, is DARVTQTPRHKVTEMGQEVTMRCQPILGHNTVFWYRQTMMQGLELLAYFRNRAPLDDSGMPKDRFSAEMPDATLATLKIQPSEPRDSAVYFCASGLSPRGVLVNSSYNEQFFGPGTRLTVL.

This clonotype was seen a few times. One end of the junction is discordant with germline, which a read error may explain. V and J are TRBV9 and TRBJ2-1; 8 bases match TRBD2. The germline gives CDR1 SGDLS, CDR2 YYNGEE. The CDR3 loop spans 16 amino acids. CDR3 amino acids: CASRVGPGGPYNEQFF. CDR3 DNA sequence: TGTGCCAGCAGAGTAGGCCCGGGAGGGCCCTACAATGAGCAGTTCTTC.

This chain uses TRBV4-1 with TRBJ1-6, with TRBD1 identical over 7 bases. This CDR3 has 15 residues. J lost 7 bases, V lost 3 bases, and 6 bases had no gene match. The germline gives CDR1 MGHRA, CDR2 YSYEKL. CDR3 in amino acids: CASSHPGTDNSPLHF. The CDR3 nucleotides read TGCGCCAGCAGCCACCCCGGGACAGACAATTCACCCCTCCACTTT.

This clonotype occurred a few times. V gene TRBV10-3 combines with J gene TRBJ2-7; D gene unclear. There are 13 residues in the CDR3. Germline V gene data show CDR1 as ENHRY and CDR2 as SYGVKD. The germline V and J ends were trimmed by 8 bases and 3 bases, with 14 bases remaining between them. The DNA for the CDR3 is TGTGCCATCCAGGCCCTATTTGACTACGAGCAGTACTTC. Translating gives CAIQALFDYEQYF.

This clonotype turned up a few times. V and J are TRBV5-1 and TRBJ2-1; TRBD1 matches at 9 bases. Trimming at V came to 6 bases and at J to 4 bases, leaving 11 bases not matched to a gene. CDR3 length: 16 amino acids. Per the germline V gene, CDR1 is SGHRS and CDR2 is YFSETQ. This chain's CDR3 is CASKISGTGKYNEQFF. CDR3 sequence (DNA): TGCGCCAGCAAGATTTCTGGGACAGGGAAATACAATGAGCAGTTCTTC.

The chain carries TRBV20-1 and TRBJ1-1, with a tentative D call TRBD1 (5 bases). V was pared by 6 bases and J by 7 bases, with 9 bases between. Germline CDR1 is DFQATT and CDR2 is SNEGSKA (reference sequence). The CDR3 runs 10 residues. As DNA, the CDR3 is TGCAGTGCAATGACAGTTGAAGCTTTCTTT. Residues: CSAMTVEAFF.

V and J are TRBV4-1 and TRBJ2-7; D might be TRBD1 or TRBD2, each matching 5 bases. From germline, CDR1 is MGHRA and CDR2 YSYEKL. The CDR3 totals 14 residues. Trimming pared 1 base from V and 5 bases from J, leaving 12 bases between. The CDR3 sequence: CASSQGVWGNEQYF. CDR3 DNA: TGCGCCAGCAGCCAAGGAGTGTGGGGGAACGAGCAGTACTTC.

The rearrangement links TRBV15 to TRBJ2-3; TRBD2 is a possible D gene (6 bases). The CDR3 totals 14 residues. V dropped 1 base and J dropped 3 bases, with 8 bases sitting between them. Germline V CDR1 and CDR2: LNHNV, YYDKDF (reference sequence). The CDR3 protein is CATSRGGITDTQYF. The DNA of the CDR3 is TGTGCCACCAGCAGAGGCGGGATAACAGATACGCAGTATTTT.

This clonotype turned up a few times. The chain couples TRBV7-8 to TRBJ2-2; 11 nucleotides align to TRBD2. The CDR3 runs to 17 residues. Trimming removed 6 bases from V and 3 bases from J; junction bases left unmatched: 9. CDR1 is SGHVS, CDR2 FQNEAQ, per germline. CDR3 residues: CASSPTRGLADTGELFF. Here the CDR3 DNA reads TGTGCCAGCAGTCCTACGAGGGGACTAGCGGACACCGGGGAGCTGTTTTTT.

This clonotype has only a few counts. The chain combines TRBV5-1 with TRBJ2-4; tentatively, D is TRBD2 (6 bases). Germline CDR1 is SGHRS and CDR2 is YFSETQ. V was trimmed by 0 bases and J by 0 bases, leaving 7 bases between them. The CDR3 contains 15 residues. The CDR3 nucleotides are TGCGCCAGCAGCTTGGGGGGGGTAGCCAAAAACATTCAGTACTTC. Protein product: CASSLGGVAKNIQYF.